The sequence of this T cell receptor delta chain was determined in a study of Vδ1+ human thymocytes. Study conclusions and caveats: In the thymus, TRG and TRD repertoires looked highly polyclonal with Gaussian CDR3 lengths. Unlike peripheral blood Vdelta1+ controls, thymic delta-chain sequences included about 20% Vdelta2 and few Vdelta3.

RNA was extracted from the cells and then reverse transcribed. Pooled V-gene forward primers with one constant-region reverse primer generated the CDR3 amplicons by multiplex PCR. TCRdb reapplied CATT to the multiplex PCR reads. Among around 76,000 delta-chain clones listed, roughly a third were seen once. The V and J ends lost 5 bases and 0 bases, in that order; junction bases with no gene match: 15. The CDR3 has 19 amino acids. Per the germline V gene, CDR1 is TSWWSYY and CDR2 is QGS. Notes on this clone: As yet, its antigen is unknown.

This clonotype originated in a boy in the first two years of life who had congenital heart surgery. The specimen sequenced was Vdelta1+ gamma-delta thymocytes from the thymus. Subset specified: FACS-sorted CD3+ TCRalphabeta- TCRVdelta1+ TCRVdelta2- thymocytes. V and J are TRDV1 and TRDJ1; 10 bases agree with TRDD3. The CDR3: CALGRNPGGYVGYTDKLIF. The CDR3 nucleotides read TGTGCTCTTGGGAGGAACCCGGGGGGATACGTTGGGTACACCGATAAACTCATCTTT.